These T cell receptor beta chains were read from a single sample in a study of early T cells in non-severe SARS-CoV-2 infection. TCRdb re-analysed the 5' RACE reads in MiXCR, keeping a single row per CDR3 protein. The sample lists roughly 68,000 distinct CDR3 sequences; more than 4% were seen once. Source material: whole blood. Receptors were obtained from an adult who was a healthcare worker with PCR-confirmed SARS-CoV-2 infection or an uninfected control (not recorded which). Both conserved end residues are part of each CDR3. A D gene is named only where the DNA matches it firmly. Rows may omit the clone size; those that give it use once, few, many or a size class.

cdr3_nt: TGTGCCAGCAGCTTATGGGGTCGGGAATCACCCCTCCACTTT; cdr3_aa: CASSLWGRESPLHF; v_call: TRBV7-2; j_call: TRBJ1-6; clone_size: many; d_call: .
cdr3_nt: TGCGCCAGCAGCCCCGGACAGGGTATCACTGAAGCTTTCTTT; cdr3_aa: CASSPGQGITEAFF; v_call: TRBV10-1; j_call: TRBJ1-1; clone_size: few; d_call: TRBD1
cdr3_nt: TGCAGCGTACGACAGGGACCCCCTCACTACGAGCAGTACTTC; cdr3_aa: CSVRQGPPHYEQYF; v_call: TRBV29-1; j_call: TRBJ2-7; clone_size: many; d_call: TRBD1
cdr3_nt: TGCAGCGCGAAGACAGGGGGGAACTACGAGCAGTACTTC; cdr3_aa: CSAKTGGNYEQYF; v_call: TRBV29-1; j_call: TRBJ2-7; clone_size: many; d_call: TRBD1
cdr3_nt: TGTGCCTGGAGTGTACTGCCGATAAGCTCTGGAAACACCATATATTTT; cdr3_aa: CAWSVLPISSGNTIYF; v_call: TRBV30; j_call: TRBJ1-3; clone_size: few; d_call: .
cdr3_nt: TGTGCCATCAGTCCGGGTGACGCAGATACGCAGTATTTT; cdr3_aa: CAISPGDADTQYF; v_call: TRBV10-3; j_call: TRBJ2-3; clone_size: many; d_call: .
cdr3_nt: TGCAGTGCTTTTCCCGGGACAGGGAGGACTGAAGCTTTCTTT; cdr3_aa: CSAFPGTGRTEAFF; v_call: TRBV20-1; j_call: TRBJ1-1; clone_size: .; d_call: TRBD1
cdr3_nt: TGTGCCAGCAGGGAAGGGTCCTATGGCTACACCTTC; cdr3_aa: CASREGSYGYTF; v_call: TRBV2; j_call: TRBJ1-2; clone_size: many; d_call: .
cdr3_nt: TGTGCCAGCAGTGGTGAGGGCTATGGCTACACCTTC; cdr3_aa: CASSGEGYGYTF; v_call: TRBV27; j_call: TRBJ1-2; clone_size: .; d_call: .
cdr3_nt: TGTGCCAGCAGTTTAATCCAGACGGGGAAAGAGCAGTACTTC; cdr3_aa: CASSLIQTGKEQYF; v_call: TRBV12-3/TRBV12-4; j_call: TRBJ2-7; clone_size: many; d_call: .
cdr3_nt: TGTGCCTGGAGTGAGGGGCAGGCGAGCTACGAGCAGTACTTC; cdr3_aa: CAWSEGQASYEQYF; v_call: TRBV30; j_call: TRBJ2-7; clone_size: few; d_call: .
cdr3_nt: TGCAGTGCTAGAGATCTCCTGGCGGGGGGCGGTCAGAATTCACCCCTCCACTTT; cdr3_aa: CSARDLLAGGGQNSPLHF; v_call: TRBV20-1; j_call: TRBJ1-6; clone_size: many; d_call: .
cdr3_nt: TGCAGCGTGATCTCTGATCGGGACGAGCAGTACTTC; cdr3_aa: CSVISDRDEQYF; v_call: TRBV29-1; j_call: TRBJ2-7; clone_size: many; d_call: .
cdr3_nt: TGTGCCAGCACCGGACAGGGATGGGCAGAGACCCAGTACTTC; cdr3_aa: CASTGQGWAETQYF; v_call: TRBV7-9; j_call: TRBJ2-5; clone_size: .; d_call: TRBD1
cdr3_nt: TGCAGTGCTCGGGGGAGCGGGGTTTCCTACGAGCAGTACTTC; cdr3_aa: CSARGSGVSYEQYF; v_call: TRBV20-1; j_call: TRBJ2-7; clone_size: .; d_call: TRBD2
cdr3_nt: TGTGCCAGTAGCCGAAGGGAGGGTATCGGTGGGAACTATGGCTACACCTTC; cdr3_aa: CASSRREGIGGNYGYTF; v_call: TRBV19; j_call: TRBJ1-2; clone_size: .; d_call: .
cdr3_nt: TGTGCCAGCAGCCAAGTCATCACCAGTGAGCAGTTCTTC; cdr3_aa: CASSQVITSEQFF; v_call: TRBV3-1; j_call: TRBJ2-1; clone_size: few; d_call: .
cdr3_nt: TGCAGTGCTAGAGGACACACTAGAGGCGAGCAGTTCTTC; cdr3_aa: CSARGHTRGEQFF; v_call: TRBV20-1; j_call: TRBJ2-1; clone_size: many; d_call: .
cdr3_nt: TGTGCCAGCAGCTTAGTGAGGGGTTTGGTGGATACGCAGTATTTT; cdr3_aa: CASSLVRGLVDTQYF; v_call: TRBV7-2; j_call: TRBJ2-3; clone_size: few; d_call: .
cdr3_nt: TGTGCCAGCAGCTTAGCCCTGGACAGGGGTGCCCACGAGCAGTACTTC; cdr3_aa: CASSLALDRGAHEQYF; v_call: TRBV7-9; j_call: TRBJ2-7; clone_size: many; d_call: TRBD1
cdr3_nt: TGTGCCAGCAGCTTATTTGTTGGCGGGACGGGGAATGAGCAGTTCTTC; cdr3_aa: CASSLFVGGTGNEQFF; v_call: TRBV7-2; j_call: TRBJ2-1; clone_size: .; d_call: .
cdr3_nt: TGTGCCAGCAGCTACCACAGGGCGGTTTCGGCCACCGGGGAGCTGTTTTTT; cdr3_aa: CASSYHRAVSATGELFF; v_call: TRBV7-2; j_call: TRBJ2-2; clone_size: many; d_call: .
cdr3_nt: TGTGCCAGCCGGGACAGGGAAGTTTGGCGCTACAATCAGCCCCAGCATTTT; cdr3_aa: CASRDREVWRYNQPQHF; v_call: TRBV19; j_call: TRBJ1-5; clone_size: few; d_call: TRBD1
cdr3_nt: TGTGCCAGTAGTTTTCGGGACAGGATCGAACCCCTCCACTTT; cdr3_aa: CASSFRDRIEPLHF; v_call: TRBV19; j_call: TRBJ1-6; clone_size: many; d_call: TRBD1
cdr3_nt: TGTGCCACCAGCAGAGAGCTTAGCGGGAGGGTCCGCTCCTACGAGCAGTACTTC; cdr3_aa: CATSRELSGRVRSYEQYF; v_call: TRBV15; j_call: TRBJ2-7; clone_size: .; d_call: TRBD2
cdr3_nt: TGCAGCGCCTTGGGACAGGGGGACTCCTACGAGCAGTACTTC; cdr3_aa: CSALGQGDSYEQYF; v_call: TRBV29-1; j_call: TRBJ2-7; clone_size: .; d_call: TRBD1
cdr3_nt: TGTGCCAGCAGTTCAGGACAGGGTCGGGGCAATGAGCAGTTCTTC; cdr3_aa: CASSSGQGRGNEQFF; v_call: TRBV6-6; j_call: TRBJ2-1; clone_size: few; d_call: TRBD1